These 16 T cell receptor beta chains share one sample of origin, sequenced in a study of T cell responses to AZD1222 COVID-19 vaccine. Produced via immunoSEQ multiplex PCR; TCRdb's table is partial and in-frame only. The table has roughly 250,000 clones, approximately 95% seen once; the top ten hold 0.55%. This specimen was peripheral blood, taken on day 0 of AZD1222 vaccination. These TCRs come from an adult in good health.

The CDR3 reads CASSLQGDQPQHF. The CDR3 DNA follows: TGTGCCAGCAGTTTACAGGGAGATCAGCCCCAGCATTTT. The chain links TRBV28 to TRBJ1-5, with a possible D match to TRBD1 (5 bases). Trimming stripped 2 bases from V and 5 bases from J, with 7 bases between. The germline V gene has CDR1 MDHEN and CDR2 SYDVKM. There are 13 residues in the CDR3.

The genes are TRBV27 and TRBJ2-7; 11 bases map to TRBD2. V shed 5 bases and J 13 bases; nucleotides not matched to a gene: 16. The germline gives CDR1 MNHEY, CDR2 SMNVEV (reference sequence). The length of the CDR3 is 15 residues. DNA of the CDR3: TGTGCCAGCAGTCCCCTGGGGCTAGCGGGGGGTCGGCCCTACTTC. Translating gives CASSPLGLAGGRPYF.

V usage is TRBV6-6 and J usage is TRBJ1-3; D not resolved. The CDR3 is 13 amino acids. Germline values: CDR1 MNHNY, CDR2 SVGAGI (reference sequence). V was clipped by 8 bases and J by 0 bases, with 8 bases between them. CDR3 nucleotides: TGTGCCAGCTACAGCCTCTCTGGAAACACCATATATTTT. Translated: CASYSLSGNTIYF.

The chain uses TRBV7-3 and TRBJ1-5, with a weak D call TRBD1 (5 bases). The V gene's germline CDR1 is SGHTA and CDR2 FQGTGA. The CDR3 is 16 residues long. Trimming pared 0 bases from V and 2 bases from J, leaving 11 bases between. DNA of the CDR3: TGTGCCAGCAGCTTAACGGGGGAGGGGCGCAATCAGCCCCAGCATTTT. Translation: CASSLTGEGRNQPQHF. Variable domain in full (rest from reference TRBV7-3 and TRBJ1-5): GAGVSQTPSNKVTEKGKYVELRCDPISGHTALYWYRQSLGQGPEFLIYFQGTGAADDSGLPNDRFFAVRPEGSVSTLKIQRTERGDSAVYLCASSLTGEGRNQPQHFGDGTRLSIL.

The rearrangement uses TRBV7-2 and TRBJ1-6, with 9 bases lining up with TRBD1. The J segment lost 9 bases and the V segment lost 2 bases, leaving 5 bases of the junction unmatched. Germline CDR1 SGHTA, CDR2 FQGNSA. This CDR3 contains 15 residues. CDR3 sequence (DNA): TGTGCCAGCAGCTTACGGGACAGGGATCTTTCACCCCTCCACTTT. This gives the protein CASSLRDRDLSPLHF. Based on the CDR3 plus reference TRBV7-2 and TRBJ1-6, the full variable domain is GAGVSQSPSNKVTEKGKDVELRCDPISGHTALYWYRQSLGQGLEFLIYFQGNSAPDKSGLPSDRFSAERTGGSVSTLTIQRTQQEDSAVYLCASSLRDRDLSPLHFGNGTRLTVT.

This clone is a singleton in its sample. The V and J genes are TRBV27 and TRBJ2-5; the match to TRBD2 covers 7 bases. V lost 2 bases to trimming and J lost 12 bases; unmatched junction nucleotides: 15. There are 15 residues in the CDR3. Looked up from germline, CDR1 is MNHEY and CDR2 is SMNVEV (reference sequence). The CDR3 loop reads CASSLIGRGSSFEYF. The CDR3 DNA reads as TGTGCCAGCAGTTTAATCGGGCGGGGGTCGAGTTTCGAGTACTTC.

V usage is TRBV18 and J usage is TRBJ2-5, with 8 positions matching TRBD1. J was trimmed by 5 bases and V by 4 bases; bases with no gene match: 6. The CDR3 consists of 14 residues. Germline lookup yields CDR1 KGHSH and CDR2 LQKENI. CDR3 amino acids: CASSRQGIRETQYF. DNA for the CDR3: TGTGCCAGCTCACGACAGGGGATCCGGGAGACCCAGTACTTC.

Only one count was recorded for this clone. The chain joins TRBV6-5 to TRBJ1-2; D gene unclear. Trimming shortened V by 6 bases and J by 0 bases, and 8 bases separated the two germline ends. Germline CDR1 MNHEY, CDR2 SVGAGI. The CDR3 runs 13 residues. CDR3: CASSSGPNYGYTF. The CDR3 DNA reads as TGTGCCAGCAGCTCCGGCCCTAACTATGGCTACACCTTC.

This chain joins TRBV15 and TRBJ1-3; D gene unclear. This CDR3 is built from 13 residues. The V and J ends lost 0 bases and 7 bases respectively, with 7 bases between them. Germline CDR1 LNHNV, CDR2 YYDKDF (reference sequence). This CDR3 is CATSRDWGNTIYF. The CDR3 DNA sequence: TGTGCCACCAGCAGAGATTGGGGTAACACCATATATTTT.

The chain uses TRBV7-9 and TRBJ1-1; D not certain. Trimming stripped 6 bases from V and 3 bases from J, with 17 bases between. The length of the CDR3 is 15 residues. Germline V CDR1 and CDR2: SEHNR, FQNEAQ (reference sequence). The CDR3 DNA reads as TGTGCCAGCAGACGACCTATAGGGAGCCACACTGAAGCTTTCTTT. It specifies CASRRPIGSHTEAFF.

Here the CDR3 DNA reads TGTGCCAGCAGCTCCCCCCGGGGGGCGGCCGGGGAGCTGTTTTTT. Its translation: CASSSPRGAAGELFF. This chain joins TRBV7-8 and TRBJ2-2, with a possible D match to TRBD2 (7 bases). V gave up 4 bases and J gave up 6 bases, with 15 bases separating them. Germline V gives CDR1 SGHVS, CDR2 FQNEAQ. This CDR3 is built from 15 residues.

V gene TRBV15 combines with J gene TRBJ2-1, with TRBD1 matching over 7 bases. V trimming: 0 bases; J trimming: 9 bases; junction bases outside the gene matches: 8. The CDR3 totals 15 residues. The germline gives CDR1 LNHNV, CDR2 YYDKDF (reference sequence). The CDR3 loop reads CATSRDGRGLGEQFF. CDR3 in DNA: TGTGCCACCAGCAGAGATGGCAGGGGGTTGGGTGAGCAGTTCTTC.

The rearrangement joins TRBV2 to TRBJ1-5; 7 positions match TRBD1. Germline lookup yields CDR1 SNHLY and CDR2 FYNNEI. With 3 bases clipped from V and 7 bases from J, the junction kept 3 bases outside the gene matches. The CDR3 runs to 13 residues. The DNA for the CDR3 is TGTGCCAGCAGTGACAGGGGGATACAGCCCCAGCATTTT. This codes for CASSDRGIQPQHF.

This chain links TRBV3-1 (or the pseudogene TRBV3-2) with TRBJ2-1; 9 bases align to TRBD2. The CDR3 extends over 15 amino acids. V lost 0 bases, J lost 10 bases, and 7 bases stayed unmatched. From germline, CDR1 is LGHDT and CDR2 YNNKEL (reference sequence). CDR3 loop: CASSQDSSGAIEQFF. DNA for the CDR3: TGTGCCAGCAGCCAAGATTCTAGCGGGGCTATAGAGCAGTTCTTC.

The chain uses TRBV5-4 and TRBJ1-1; D remains ambiguous. The germline V gene encodes CDR1 SGHNT and CDR2 YYREEE (reference sequence). V lost 3 bases and J 5 bases, leaving 20 bases between the germline ends. The CDR3 extends over 16 amino acids. The CDR3 loop reads CASSSRTGGESTEAFF. CDR3 nucleotide sequence: TGTGCCAGCAGCTCTAGGACGGGAGGCGAATCGACTGAAGCTTTCTTT.

This chain uses TRBV27 with TRBJ1-2, with D uncertain. The CDR3 extends over 15 amino acids. The germline V gene encodes CDR1 MNHEY and CDR2 SMNVEV (reference sequence). With 3 bases removed from V and 0 bases from J, the gap between germline ends came to 11 bases. CDR3 protein: CASSFSRGANYGYTF. For the CDR3, the DNA is TGTGCCAGCAGTTTCTCCCGGGGAGCTAACTATGGCTACACCTTC.